This TCR beta chain was documented in a study of T cell responses to AZD1222 COVID-19 vaccine (dated by TCRdb to about 2021). About the full investigation: AZD1222 recipients with second doses at about 4 weeks or about 12 weeks were pooled, because spike-specific TCR depth and breadth did not differ between schedules. TCR sequencing was performed for fewer than 250 trial participants, of whom roughly 200 were given two doses of AZD1222 and some 26 were given two doses of MenACWY control vaccine. Trial participants were enrolled by age into subgroups of 18-55, 56-69 and 70-plus years, and around 150, 29 and 61 TCR-sequenced participants, respectively, were included in these subgroups.

The CDR3 regions of human TCRbeta chains were analyzed by immunosequencing. Under the source paper's analysis protocol: Repertoire TCRs were matched against a reference library of SARS-CoV-2-specific TCRs generated with the MIRA antigen-specificity platform. Breadth meant the fraction of unique TCRs that were SARS-CoV-2-associated, whereas depth meant the fraction of total T cells that were SARS-CoV-2-associated. Using the MIRA data, every spike-specific TCR was mapped to the spike region that the TCR reacted to and assigned to either a CD4 or a CD8 class. Log10-transformed breadth and depth values were compared by one-way ANOVA with Sidak's multiple comparisons tests. What TCRdb holds here is the immuneACCESS table cut down to in-frame rearrangements. Part of the clones is not present; checked against another copy, under half of the missing clones reflect an unresolved V gene, and the others are unexplained. V and J calls and clone size come straight from that table; D and trimming were deduced from the DNA. The sample yields tens of thousands of clones; about 80% were counted once. Around an eighth of the sample belongs to the ten largest clones.

In regard to this clone: This receptor's antigen is unknown. Base qualities are not provided; no much larger clone lies one nucleotide away.

Here is what the overall study found, with its caveats: Because no day 14 peak-response samples were available, the repertoires could be characterized only after the peak T cell response. Conclusions about previously exposed vaccinees are limited, since just five or six AZD1222 recipients were seropositive for SARS-CoV-2 at baseline. The 56-69-year group was small, and its depth increase did not reach significance, likely because of low power. Spike-specific TCR breadth and depth rose significantly after two AZD1222 doses compared with day 0 and with MenACWY recipients. The whole spike protein was spanned by vaccine-associated CD4 TCRs, and dominant responses were seen in regions 160-218 and 743-854. Participants were mostly white British and included more females than males, and it was suggested by the authors that clonal diversity may have been underestimated. Epitopes outside the regions mutated in the B.1.351 and B.1.1.7 variants were reportedly recognized by nearly half of the unique spike-specific TCRs.

Reading the germline V gene gives CDR1 MDHEN and CDR2 SYDVKM. Trimming costs V 6 bases and J 6 bases, and their ends lie 14 bases apart. Inclusive of the bounding cysteine and phenylalanine, the CDR3 is 14 residues long. Left in the record is the CDR3 DNA by itself, 42 bases read in frame from the first base. The sample's time point, from its label and the paper: baseline before first vaccination. Vaccinee samples came from UK trials COV001 and COV002, including a single-blind randomized controlled phase 2/3 trial of AZD1222 (ChAdOx1 nCoV-19) in healthy adults. For TCRbeta chain sequencing, PBMC samples from trial participants were taken at day 0 and at day 28 after the second dose.

Sequenced material: peripheral blood, taken on day 0 of AZD1222 vaccination. The clonotype was recovered from an adult in good health. Recombination joined TRBV28 with TRBJ2-2; the D gene assignment is ambiguous. Here the CDR3 is given as CASRKTLAAGELFF. The DNA sequence reads TGTGCCAGCAGAAAAACCCTTGCCGCCGGGGAGCTGTTTTTT.